The next 14 T cell receptor beta chains were all read from a single sample in a study of beta chain features in type 1 diabetes (dated by TCRdb to the late 2010s). The method behind the library was the immunoSEQ multiplex PCR assay. The High Capacity cDNA Reverse Transcription Kit was used to reverse transcribe all of the isolated RNA, meaning that expressed TCRB transcripts were what got sequenced. Drawn from immuneACCESS, this table holds only the in-frame rearrangements with V and J called that TCRdb kept. Clones are partly lost; checked studies trace under half to an unresolved V gene and leave the rest unexplained. This sample holds about 220,000 clones; 11% were observed only once. 1% to 1.5% of the sample rests with the top ten. Sample: central memory CD4+ T cells from blood. These receptors all stem from a man between 18 and 35 years old in good health.

This clone was observed a few times. Different DNA sequences within this sample yield the same CDR3. This chain connects TRBV5-1 to TRBJ1-4; no definite D call. CDR3 length: 12 amino acids. CDR1 is SGHRS, CDR2 YFSETQ, per germline. V lost 0 bases to trimming and J lost 5 bases, with 2 bases between them. The CDR3 region is CASSLENEKLFF. Here the CDR3 DNA reads TGCGCCAGCAGCTTGGAGAATGAAAAACTGTTTTTT.

The rearrangement links TRBV12-5 to TRBJ1-4; a weak D match, TRBD1 (5 bases). The ends were cut back, 0 bases at V and 11 bases at J, with 13 bases in the middle. Per germline, CDR1 LGHNT and CDR2 FRNRAP. This CDR3 is built from 14 residues. The CDR3: CASGLVPVGRKLFF. CDR3 coding DNA: TGTGCTAGTGGTTTGGTGCCGGTGGGGCGGAAACTGTTTTTT.

The J gene is TRBJ2-1, the V gene TRBV5-1; D is ambiguous. Germline V gene lookup returns CDR1 SGHRS and CDR2 YFSETQ. The CDR3 length is 13 residues. The germline V and J ends were trimmed by 7 bases and 0 bases, with 8 bases remaining between them. CDR3 nucleotides: TGCGCCAGCGGTCTTGCCTCCTACAATGAGCAGTTCTTC. This translates into CASGLASYNEQFF.

This chain connects TRBV7-3 to TRBJ2-5; D tentatively fits TRBD1 or TRBD2 (5 bases each). The CDR3 is 13 amino acids. Trimming cost V 5 bases and J 3 bases, with 10 bases left between them. The germline V gene has CDR1 SGHTA and CDR2 FQGTGA. The CDR3 coding sequence is TGTGCCAGCAGCCCTGGGACGAAAGAGACCCAGTACTTC. Amino acids: CASSPGTKETQYF.

The chain couples TRBV28 to TRBJ2-1; no reliable D call. The V end lost 6 bases, the J end lost 9 bases, and 15 bases lay between the germline ends. This CDR3 has 13 residues. The germline CDR1 and CDR2 sequences are MDHEN and SYDVKM. The CDR3 DNA reads as TGTGCCAGCAGCTTAACCTGGGAAGGTGAGCAGTTCTTC. Its translation: CASSLTWEGEQFF. The whole variable domain, remainder taken from reference TRBV28 and TRBJ2-1, is DVKVTQSSRYLVKRTGEKVFLECVQDMDHENMFWYRQDPGLGLRLIYFSYDVKMKEKGDIPEGYSVSREKKERFSLILESASTNQTSMYLCASSLTWEGEQFFGPGTRLTVL.

This clone came up many times. The V and J genes are TRBV4-3 and TRBJ2-1; unclear D gene. The CDR3 extends over 16 amino acids. V was trimmed by 0 bases and J by 4 bases, leaving 13 bases between them. Germline assignment: CDR1 LGHNA and CDR2 YSLEER. CDR3 nucleotide sequence: TGCGCCAGCAGCCAAGAGGCGAGCCTAAATTACAATGAGCAGTTCTTC. The encoded protein is CASSQEASLNYNEQFF.

This clone has a handful of counts. This chain uses TRBV4-2 with TRBJ2-1; TRBD2 aligns across 7 bases. In germline, CDR1 is LGHNA, CDR2 YNFKEQ. Trimming at V came to 1 base and at J to 6 bases, leaving 15 bases not matched to a gene. This CDR3 has 18 amino acids. The DNA for the CDR3 is TGTGCCAGCAGCCAAGTTTCCGGGGGGAGCGGAGGGAGCAATGAGCAGTTCTTC. Its translation is CASSQVSGGSGGSNEQFF.

This clone showed up just a few times. The chain employs TRBV19 and TRBJ2-1; D not certain. CDR1 is LNHDA, CDR2 SQIVND, per germline (reference sequence). V dropped 3 bases and J dropped 0 bases, with 9 bases sitting between them. CDR3 length equals 15 residues. CDR3 residues: CASSISGSSYNEQFF. The CDR3 nucleotides are TGTGCCAGTAGTATCTCAGGTAGCTCCTACAATGAGCAGTTCTTC.

This clone has more than one count but fewer than ten. The J gene is TRBJ1-1, the V gene TRBV6-5; the D gene is possibly TRBD1 (5 bases). The CDR3 sequence is 15 residues long. V lost 2 bases to trimming and J lost 0 bases, with 10 bases between them. The germline V gene has CDR1 MNHEY and CDR2 SVGAGI. The CDR3 DNA is TGTGCCAGCAGTTACAATGGGGCTATGAACACTGAAGCTTTCTTT. Protein product: CASSYNGAMNTEAFF.

This clone showed up just a few times. The DNA for the CDR3 is TGCAGCGGGAGGGCGAGCGGGAGTGAGACCCAGTACTTC. This sequence encodes CSGRASGSETQYF. This chain joins TRBV29-1 and TRBJ2-5; 8 positions agree with TRBD2. Germline V CDR1 and CDR2: SQVTM, ANQGSEA. V trimming: 7 bases; J trimming: 5 bases; junction bases outside the gene matches: 9. This CDR3 has 13 amino acids.

This clone was counted at least ten times. Other DNA sequences within the sample encode an identical CDR3. The chain has TRBV20-1 and TRBJ2-7; weak D call: TRBD1 (6 bases). This CDR3 is built from 11 residues. The germline CDR1 and CDR2 sequences are DFQATT and SNEGSKA (reference sequence). Trimming left V 7 bases short and J 4 bases short, with 11 bases between. The CDR3 protein is CSVRTAYEQYF. CDR3 coding DNA: TGCAGTGTTCGGACAGCGTACGAGCAGTACTTC.

This clone showed up just a few times. This chain connects TRBV6-5 to TRBJ2-7, with D uncertain. The V and J ends lost 6 bases and 2 bases respectively, with 11 bases between them. The CDR3 is made up of 13 amino acids. Germline V lookup: CDR1 MNHEY, CDR2 SVGAGI. This CDR3 is CASSAEATYEQYF. The CDR3 DNA sequence: TGTGCCAGCAGCGCCGAGGCCACCTACGAGCAGTACTTC.

This clone appeared a few times. This chain uses TRBV5-4 with TRBJ2-1; D possibly corresponds to TRBD2 (6 bases). The length of the CDR3 is 14 residues. Looked up from germline, CDR1 is SGHNT and CDR2 is YYREEE (reference sequence). Trimming left V 3 bases short and J 9 bases short, with 16 bases between. DNA of the CDR3: TGTGCCAGCAGCTCTACTAGCCAGTACGGTGAGCAGTTCTTC. Translation gives CASSSTSQYGEQFF.

This clone was detected a few times. CDR3 coding DNA: TGTGCCTGGAGTACTTCTGGGCGGGCCAACAATGAGCAGTTCTTC. Translated: CAWSTSGRANNEQFF. The chain joins TRBV30 to TRBJ2-1, with D maybe TRBD2 (5 bases). The germline CDR1 and CDR2 sequences are GTSNPN and SVGIG (reference sequence). V was trimmed by 2 bases and J by 5 bases, leaving 16 bases between them. The CDR3 sequence is 15 residues long.